This is a list of T cell receptor beta chains from one sample in a study of metastatic and nonmetastatic thyroid tumors. TCRdb reanalyzed the PCR reads with MiXCR. The data contain 20,000 to 25,000 clones, around 19% of them singletons. The sequencing input was blood. The source of these receptors is a male donor with papillary thyroid cancer or a benign thyroid nodule (not recorded which). Some clones in this sample may be carry-over from other donors' samples. Each CDR3 is given with its conserved first and last residue. A D gene is named only where the DNA matches it firmly. A row's size may be missing; if present it is once, few, many or a size class.

>TRBV6-9|TRBJ2-7|-|-
TGTGCTAGCAGTTACTATGCAGGGGGGTCCTACGAGCAGTACTTC
CASSYYAGGSYEQYF
>TRBV3-1|TRBJ2-7|many|TRBD2
TGTGCCAGCGCTAGCGGGGGGCTCTACTCCTACGAGCAGTACTTC
CASASGGLYSYEQYF
>TRBV5-1|TRBJ2-1|many|TRBD1
TGCGCCAGCAGCCAAGGGACAGGGCTTCACAATGAGCAGTTCTTC
CASSQGTGLHNEQFF
>TRBV6-1|TRBJ1-1|many|-
TGTGCCAGCAGTGAAAGGGGTGGGCAAACTGAAGCTTTCTTT
CASSERGGQTEAFF
>TRBV7-8|TRBJ2-7|many|-
TGTGCCAGCAGCTTAATAGCGTACGAGCAGTACTTC
CASSLIAYEQYF
>TRBV6-1|TRBJ2-6|many|-
TGTGCCAGCAGTGACGCGGCAGGGTCCGGGGCCAACGTCCTGACTTTC
CASSDAAGSGANVLTF
>TRBV6-4|TRBJ2-1|many|TRBD2
TGTGCCAGCAGTGATTCGGCGGGGGGGCTCGGTGAGCAGTTCTTC
CASSDSAGGLGEQFF
>TRBV30|TRBJ1-1|many|-
TGTGCCTGGAGTGTACATGGGGGAACTGAAGCTTTCTTT
CAWSVHGGTEAFF
>TRBV6-2/TRBV6-3|TRBJ1-1|-|TRBD1
TGTGCCAGCAGTACAGACAGGGGTGTAACTGAAGCTTTCTTT
CASSTDRGVTEAFF
>TRBV24-1|TRBJ2-2|many|-
TGTGCCACCAGTGATAGGGGGAACACCGGGGAGCTGTTTTTT
CATSDRGNTGELFF
>TRBV2|TRBJ2-2|many|TRBD2
TGTGCCAGCAGCCCTACTAGCGGGGGTGCCGGGGAGCTGTTTTTT
CASSPTSGGAGELFF
>TRBV20-1|TRBJ1-1|many|-
TGCAGTGCTGGAAGATCCTCGACAGGCGCAGTAGGAGCTTTCTTT
CSAGRSSTGAVGAFF
>TRBV7-9|TRBJ2-3|many|TRBD1
TGTGCCAGCAGCTTATTAACAGGGGGCGGAAGAAGAGGAGATACGCAGTATTTT
CASSLLTGGGRRGDTQYF
>TRBV28|TRBJ2-7|-|TRBD2
TGTGCCAGCAGTAGTTTAATACGGCTAGCGGGACCTACCTACGAGCAGTACTTC
CASSSLIRLAGPTYEQYF
>TRBV20-1|TRBJ1-5|many|-
TGCAGTGCTAGAAACCCCCATGCGGGAACAGGGTTTAGCAATCAGCCCCAGCATTTT
CSARNPHAGTGFSNQPQHF
>TRBV28|TRBJ2-5|many|-
TGTGCCAGCGGGAGGAGGGAGACCCAGTACTTC
CASGRRETQYF
>TRBV5-1|TRBJ2-7|many|-
TGCGCCAGCAGCTCCTCGGGAGTCCCCTCCTACGAGCAGTACTTC
CASSSSGVPSYEQYF
>TRBV7-3|TRBJ1-3|many|-
TGTGCCAGCAGTTTGTTGGGTACAGGAAACACCATATATTTT
CASSLLGTGNTIYF
>TRBV5-8|TRBJ1-6|many|TRBD1
TGTGCCAGCAGCTGGGACAGGAATAATTCACCCCTCCACTTT
CASSWDRNNSPLHF
>TRBV20-1|TRBJ2-1|many|-
TGCAGTGCTAGGGGAGGACTTTACAATGAGCAGTTCTTC
CSARGGLYNEQFF
>TRBV5-5|TRBJ2-7|many|-
TGTGCCAGCAGCTACCGACGGGTCTCCTACGAGCAGTACTTC
CASSYRRVSYEQYF
>TRBV5-1|TRBJ2-2|many|TRBD1
TGCGCCAGCAGCTTGACCTTTCTTGGGACAGTCCAGAACACCGGGGAGCTGTTTTTT
CASSLTFLGTVQNTGELFF
>TRBV4-1|TRBJ2-7|many|-
TGCGCCAGCAGCCGGGGTTACGAGCAGTACTTC
CASSRGYEQYF
>TRBV5-1|TRBJ2-7|many|TRBD2
TGCGCCAGCAGCTCAGGCGTAGCGGGAGGCCTAAGCTCCTACGAGCAGTACTTC
CASSSGVAGGLSSYEQYF
>TRBV6-1|TRBJ1-6|medium-sized|-
TGTGCCAGCACCTACCGGGCCACTATGATAGTCCTCCACTTT
CASTYRATMIVLHF
>TRBV27|TRBJ1-6|-|TRBD1
TGTGCCAGCAGTCCGCAACAGGGGAAGTATTCACCCCTCCACTTT
CASSPQQGKYSPLHF
>TRBV27|TRBJ2-6|many|-
TGTGCCAGCAGTCCGGAGGCCTCTGGGGCCAACGTCCTGACTTTC
CASSPEASGANVLTF
>TRBV7-2|TRBJ2-7|-|-
TGTTCCAGCAGCTTACAGGCTAGCGACTCCTACGAGCAGTACTTC
CSSSLQASDSYEQYF
>TRBV6-1|TRBJ2-7|medium-sized|-
TGTGCCAGCAGTTCAGGGGTCCTTGTCAGGGAGCAGTACTTC
CASSSGVLVREQYF
>TRBV9|TRBJ2-3|many|-
TGTGCCAGCAGCCCCTCCGGGACACTAGATACGCAGTATTTT
CASSPSGTLDTQYF
>TRBV6-1|TRBJ2-3|many|TRBD2
TGTGCCAGCAGTGAACTAGCGGGAGGGCCAGATACGCAGTATTTT
CASSELAGGPDTQYF
>TRBV6-1|TRBJ1-2|medium-sized|-
TGTGCCAGCAGTCCCCGGCGTGGGAAGGATGGCTACACCTTC
CASSPRRGKDGYTF
>TRBV7-2|TRBJ2-1|few|-
TGTGCCAGCAGCTTCTATTACAATGAGCAGTTCTTC
CASSFYYNEQFF
>TRBV4-1|TRBJ2-3|many|-
TGCGCCAGCAGCCAGAATTCCATAGCAGATACGCAGTATTTT
CASSQNSIADTQYF
>TRBV5-1|TRBJ2-7|-|TRBD2
TGCGCCAGCAGCCTTACTAGCGGTATGGAAGGCGAGCAGTACTTC
CASSLTSGMEGEQYF
>TRBV2|TRBJ2-3|many|-
TGTGCCAGCAGTTACACAGATACGCAGTATTTT
CASSYTDTQYF
>TRBV7-3|TRBJ2-1|-|-
TGTGCCAGCAGCGCCGAGGGGGGGTCCTACAATGAGCAGTTCTTC
CASSAEGGSYNEQFF
>TRBV7-9|TRBJ2-1|many|-
TGTGCCAGCAGCTTAGGCAGGGCCAATGAGCAGTTCTTC
CASSLGRANEQFF
>TRBV7-8|TRBJ2-7|-|TRBD2
TGTGCCAGCAGCAGCGGACTAGCGGGAAAGACCTACGAGCAGTACTTC
CASSSGLAGKTYEQYF
>TRBV5-1|TRBJ2-7|many|-
TGCGCCAGCCGCCCCGGGACACTCTCTTACGAGCAGTACTTC
CASRPGTLSYEQYF
>TRBV20-1|TRBJ2-7|-|-
TGCAGTGTGGGTAGCTCCTACGAGCAGTACTTC
CSVGSSYEQYF
>TRBV28|TRBJ1-1|many|-
TGTGCCAGCAGTCTCCCCGGCCAGCAGAGGGGCACTGAAGCTTTCTTT
CASSLPGQQRGTEAFF
>TRBV11-1|TRBJ2-7|many|TRBD2
TGTGCCAGCAGCTCGCCCGCTAGCGGGGGGGTCTACGAGCAGTACTTC
CASSSPASGGVYEQYF
>TRBV7-8|TRBJ2-1|many|-
TGTGCCAGCAGCCATAACAGGGAGAATGAGCAGTTCTTC
CASSHNRENEQFF
>TRBV15|TRBJ1-5|few|-
TGTTCCACCAGCATAGGAGGGACTAGCAATCAGCCCCAGCATTTT
CSTSIGGTSNQPQHF
>TRBV3-1|TRBJ1-5|-|-
TGTGCCAGCAGCCCCGGAAGGGGCCCTCATCAGCCCCAGCATTTT
CASSPGRGPHQPQHF
>TRBV7-9|TRBJ1-2|many|-
TGTGCCAGCAGCTTAAATGGCTACACCTTC
CASSLNGYTF
>TRBV20-1|TRBJ2-2|-|-
TGCAGTGCTCCCTCGCGACATGAAATCGGGGAGCTGTTTTTT
CSAPSRHEIGELFF
>TRBV20-1|TRBJ1-2|many|-
TGCAGTGCTGAACAGGGAACTAACTATGGCTACACCTTC
CSAEQGTNYGYTF
>TRBV6-2/TRBV6-3|TRBJ2-3|few|TRBD2
TGTGCCAGCAGGGAAGCGGGGTTCCACACAGATACGCAGTATTTT
CASREAGFHTDTQYF
>TRBV7-3|TRBJ2-3|many|TRBD2
TGTGCCAGCAGCTCTCGACTAGCGGGAGGAGATACGCAGTATTTT
CASSSRLAGGDTQYF